This TCR beta chain was identified in a study of blood T cell repertoires in COVID-19. This table comes from immunoSEQ multiplex PCR, and its TCRdb copy is limited to in-frame clones, with some not included. Of some 170,000 clones in the sample, 70% to 85% were seen once. There are 15 residues in the CDR3. Trimming cost V 4 bases and J 5 bases; bases outside gene matches: 7. The germline V gene has CDR1 KGHDR and CDR2 SFDVKD. The receptor comes from a woman in her 50s who had recovered from COVID-19. The sample consisted of PBMCs or T cells enriched from blood (not recorded which). The genes are TRBV24-1 and TRBJ2-1, with 7 bases identical to TRBD1. DNA of the CDR3: TGTGCCACCAGTGACTCCTACAGGGGTCACAATGAGCAGTTCTTC. This encodes CATSDSYRGHNEQFF.